This is a list of T cell receptor beta chains from one sample in a study of response to subunit inactivated influenza vaccine. Each CDR3 protein gets one entry after TCRdb re-called the RT-PCR reads with MiXCR. The table has 800,000 or so distinct CDR3 sequences, around 20% seen once. Sequencing was performed on PBMCs from blood, taken 4 to 6 days after vaccination. All receptors come from a man aged 45 to 65 who received an inactivated influenza vaccine. Each CDR3 is given with its conserved first and last residue. Fields, in order: clone size, D gene, J gene, V gene, CDR3 DNA, CDR3 protein. A D gene is named only where the DNA matches it firmly. Not all rows give a size; the values are once, few, many and, for expanded clones, a class.

clone_size: few; d_call: NA; j_call: TRBJ2-1; v_call: TRBV20-1; cdr3_nt: TGCAGTGCTAGAGCCCGGCGGACCATTCTCTACAATGAGCAGTTCTTC; cdr3_aa: CSARARRTILYNEQFF
clone_size: NA; d_call: TRBD2; j_call: TRBJ2-3; v_call: TRBV15; cdr3_nt: TGTGCCACCAGCAGACCTCTCCCGGGAGGCACGCAGTATTTT; cdr3_aa: CATSRPLPGGTQYF
clone_size: few; d_call: NA; j_call: TRBJ2-5; v_call: TRBV7-9; cdr3_nt: TGTGCCAGCAGCCATCTATTCGCCGAGACCCAGTACTTC; cdr3_aa: CASSHLFAETQYF
clone_size: NA; d_call: TRBD1; j_call: TRBJ1-4; v_call: TRBV12-3/TRBV12-4; cdr3_nt: TGTGCCAGCAGTGTGACAGGGCCGGGGGAAAAACTGTTTTTT; cdr3_aa: CASSVTGPGEKLFF
clone_size: NA; d_call: TRBD1; j_call: TRBJ2-2; v_call: TRBV6-1; cdr3_nt: TGTGCCAGCAGTAGACAGGGGGTGAACACCGGGGAGCTGTTTTTT; cdr3_aa: CASSRQGVNTGELFF
clone_size: NA; d_call: NA; j_call: TRBJ1-4; v_call: TRBV12-3/TRBV12-4; cdr3_nt: TGTGCCAGCAGTTTATCAGGCAGAGGCCGAAAACTGTTTTTT; cdr3_aa: CASSLSGRGRKLFF
clone_size: NA; d_call: TRBD2; j_call: TRBJ2-1; v_call: TRBV5-6; cdr3_nt: TGTGCCAGCACCCGGACTAGCGGGGCCTACAATGAGCAGTTCTTC; cdr3_aa: CASTRTSGAYNEQFF
clone_size: once; d_call: NA; j_call: TRBJ2-3; v_call: TRBV20-1; cdr3_nt: TGCAGTGCTAGATTGGGGGGCGCAGATACGCAGTATTTT; cdr3_aa: CSARLGGADTQYF
clone_size: NA; d_call: NA; j_call: TRBJ2-7; v_call: TRBV11-2; cdr3_nt: TGTGCCAGCAGCACCAGGGGTTACGAGCAGTACTTC; cdr3_aa: CASSTRGYEQYF
clone_size: NA; d_call: NA; j_call: TRBJ1-1; v_call: TRBV12-3/TRBV12-4; cdr3_nt: TGTGCCAGCACCCAGGGACAGAACACTGAAGCTTTCTTT; cdr3_aa: CASTQGQNTEAFF
clone_size: NA; d_call: TRBD1; j_call: TRBJ2-7; v_call: TRBV5-1; cdr3_nt: TGCGCCAGCAGCTTAGATGGGACAGGTTCCGAGCAGTACTTC; cdr3_aa: CASSLDGTGSEQYF
clone_size: few; d_call: NA; j_call: TRBJ2-7; v_call: TRBV18; cdr3_nt: TGTGCCAGCTCACCAGTAGTTCTGAACGAGCAGTACTTC; cdr3_aa: CASSPVVLNEQYF
clone_size: few; d_call: TRBD2; j_call: TRBJ2-6; v_call: TRBV5-1; cdr3_nt: TGCGCCAGCAGCCCCCGGGAGGGTCGCTCTGGGGCCAACGTCCTGACTTTC; cdr3_aa: CASSPREGRSGANVLTF
clone_size: many; d_call: NA; j_call: TRBJ1-6; v_call: TRBV20-1; cdr3_nt: TGCAGTGCTAGTGATAGTAGAAGGCCTAATTCACCCCTCCACTTT; cdr3_aa: CSASDSRRPNSPLHF
clone_size: few; d_call: NA; j_call: TRBJ1-2; v_call: TRBV5-6; cdr3_nt: TGTGCCAGCAGCCAGGGACGGCGACACTATGGCTACACCTTC; cdr3_aa: CASSQGRRHYGYTF
clone_size: NA; d_call: NA; j_call: TRBJ2-7; v_call: TRBV5-1; cdr3_nt: TGCGCCAGCCGACAGGCCGGGTCCTCCTACGAGCAGTACTTC; cdr3_aa: CASRQAGSSYEQYF
clone_size: NA; d_call: NA; j_call: TRBJ2-7; v_call: TRBV4-3; cdr3_nt: TGCGCCAGCAGCCAAGCGGAGGGGGCGTCCTACGAGCAGTACTTC; cdr3_aa: CASSQAEGASYEQYF
clone_size: few; d_call: NA; j_call: TRBJ2-5; v_call: TRBV5-1; cdr3_nt: TGCGCCAGCAGCTTGGGGGTGGCCCAAGAGACCCAGTACTTC; cdr3_aa: CASSLGVAQETQYF
clone_size: many; d_call: NA; j_call: TRBJ2-1; v_call: TRBV29-1; cdr3_nt: TGCAGCGTGACCGGGGCTTCCAATGAGCAGTTCTTC; cdr3_aa: CSVTGASNEQFF
clone_size: NA; d_call: TRBD1; j_call: TRBJ1-1; v_call: TRBV6-1; cdr3_nt: TGTGCCAGCCGAAGGGGGCCAGGCACTGAAGCTTTCTTT; cdr3_aa: CASRRGPGTEAFF
clone_size: NA; d_call: NA; j_call: TRBJ2-2; v_call: TRBV12-3/TRBV12-4; cdr3_nt: TGTGCCAGCAGTTTAACGGCAGGGGTTGGCACCGGGGAGCTGTTTTTT; cdr3_aa: CASSLTAGVGTGELFF
clone_size: many; d_call: NA; j_call: TRBJ2-4; v_call: TRBV7-9; cdr3_nt: TGTGCCAGCAGCCAGCGGTTAGCCAAAAACATTCAGTACTTC; cdr3_aa: CASSQRLAKNIQYF
clone_size: NA; d_call: TRBD1; j_call: TRBJ1-1; v_call: TRBV6-5; cdr3_nt: TGTGCCAGCAGTTACTCACTCAGGGGGCGAACTGAAGCTTTCTTT; cdr3_aa: CASSYSLRGRTEAFF
clone_size: once; d_call: NA; j_call: TRBJ2-3; v_call: TRBV5-1; cdr3_nt: TGCGCCAGCAGCTTGGTAATTGTGGCAGACACAGATACGCAGTATTTT; cdr3_aa: CASSLVIVADTDTQYF
clone_size: NA; d_call: TRBD1; j_call: TRBJ1-2; v_call: TRBV30; cdr3_nt: TGTGCCTGGAGTCAGGACAGGGTTCGATCTGGCTACACCTTC; cdr3_aa: CAWSQDRVRSGYTF
clone_size: few; d_call: NA; j_call: TRBJ2-2; v_call: TRBV12-3/TRBV12-4; cdr3_nt: TGTGCCAGCAGTCCCCCTCAGCAGCACACCGGGGAGCTGTTTTTT; cdr3_aa: CASSPPQQHTGELFF
clone_size: NA; d_call: TRBD1; j_call: TRBJ2-7; v_call: TRBV5-1; cdr3_nt: TGCGCCAGCAGCTGGGCTGGGCAGGGGGCCTACGAGCAGTACTTC; cdr3_aa: CASSWAGQGAYEQYF